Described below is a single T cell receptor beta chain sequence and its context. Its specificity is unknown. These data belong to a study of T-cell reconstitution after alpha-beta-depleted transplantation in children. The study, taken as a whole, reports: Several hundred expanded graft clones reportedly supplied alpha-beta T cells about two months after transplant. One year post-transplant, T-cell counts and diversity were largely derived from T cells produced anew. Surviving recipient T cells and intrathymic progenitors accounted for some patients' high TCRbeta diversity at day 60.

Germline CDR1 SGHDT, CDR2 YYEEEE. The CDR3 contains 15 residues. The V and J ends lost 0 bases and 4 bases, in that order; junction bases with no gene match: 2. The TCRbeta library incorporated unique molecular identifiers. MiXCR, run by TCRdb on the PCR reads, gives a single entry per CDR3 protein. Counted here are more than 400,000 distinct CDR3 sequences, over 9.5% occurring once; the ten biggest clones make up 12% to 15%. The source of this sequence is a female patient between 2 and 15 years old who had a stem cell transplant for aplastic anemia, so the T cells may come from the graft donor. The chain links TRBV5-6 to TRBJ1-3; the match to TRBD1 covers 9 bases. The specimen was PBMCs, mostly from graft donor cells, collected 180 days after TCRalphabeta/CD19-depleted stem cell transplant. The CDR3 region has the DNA TGTGCCAGCAGCTTGGACAGGGGGCCCGGAAACACCATATATTTT. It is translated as CASSLDRGPGNTIYF.